These 18 T cell receptor beta chains share one sample of origin, sequenced in a study of blood T cell repertoires in COVID-19 (dated by TCRdb to 2020 to 2021). The method was the immunoSEQ multiplex PCR assay. TCRdb took this table from immuneACCESS and kept in-frame rearrangements with V and J called. Such tables lack part of the clones; where checked against another copy, unresolved V genes explain under half of the gap, and the rest is unexplained. The sample has about 56,000 clones on record, roughly 84% of them singletons. 13% of the sample is held by the ten biggest clonotypes. The sample was peripheral blood. These receptor sequences come from an elderly woman with acute or convalescent COVID-19.

The chain carries TRBV3-1 (or the pseudogene TRBV3-2) and TRBJ1-1; 8 positions match TRBD1. CDR3 length: 14 residues. The V gene end was trimmed by 6 bases and the J gene end by 2 bases; junction bases not matched to a gene: 5. Germline CDR1 LGHDT, CDR2 YNNKEL (reference sequence). For the CDR3, the DNA is TGTGCCAGCAGGGCAGGGGGCGGCAACACTGAAGCTTTCTTT. Translated: CASRAGGGNTEAFF.

The J gene is TRBJ1-2, the V gene TRBV2; D uncertain. The CDR3 loop spans 12 amino acids. The V end lost 7 bases, the J end lost 6 bases, and 12 bases lay between the germline ends. Per the germline V gene, CDR1 is SNHLY and CDR2 is FYNNEI. CDR3 loop: CASTASGDGYTF. CDR3 DNA: TGTGCCAGCACGGCGTCAGGTGATGGCTACACCTTC.

The V and J genes are TRBV5-4 and TRBJ2-2, with 11 positions matching TRBD2. The germline CDR1 and CDR2 sequences are SGHNT and YYREEE (reference sequence). This CDR3 is 15 amino acids long. V was pared by 2 bases and J by 7 bases, with 4 bases of the junction left unmatched. The CDR3 region is CASSFSSGRNGELFF. The DNA for the CDR3 is TGTGCCAGCAGCTTTTCTAGCGGGAGGAACGGGGAGCTGTTTTTT.

This clone was counted between two and nine times. J is TRBJ1-4 and V is TRBV6-4; D is undetermined. Looked up from germline, CDR1 is MRHNA and CDR2 is SNTAGT. Trimming removed 8 bases from V and 7 bases from J, with 5 bases in between. The CDR3 spans 10 residues. CDR3 amino acids: CASPIEKLFF. The CDR3 DNA reads as TGTGCCAGCCCAATTGAAAAACTGTTTTTT.

This chain connects TRBV6-5 to TRBJ1-5; possible D gene TRBD1, 6 bases. V lost 4 bases and J lost 0, with 13 bases in between. The CDR3 is made up of 16 amino acids. Germline V gives CDR1 MNHEY, CDR2 SVGAGI. DNA of the CDR3: TGTGCCAGCAGTTCCCACTGGGACAATAGCAATCAGCCCCAGCATTTT. It is translated as CASSSHWDNSNQPQHF.

The V call is TRBV4-2, the J call TRBJ1-4; 11 bases map to TRBD1. This CDR3 has 15 amino acids. V shed 4 bases, J shed 8 bases, and the junction held 6 bases outside the gene matches. Germline values: CDR1 LGHNA, CDR2 YNFKEQ. CDR3 coding DNA: TGTGCCAGCAGCCCAGGACAGGGGGCTTGGGAAAAACTGTTTTTT. Protein: CASSPGQGAWEKLFF.

The chain joins TRBV6-6 to TRBJ2-1; 8 nucleotides align to TRBD2. CDR1 and CDR2 from the germline V gene are MNHNY and SVGAGI (reference sequence). V lost 10 bases to trimming and J lost 3 bases; unmatched junction nucleotides: 14. This CDR3 comprises 16 residues. CDR3 coding DNA: TGTGCCACCTCCGCTGGCGGGGGGTATATCTACAATGAGCAGTTCTTC. It is translated as CATSAGGGYIYNEQFF.

The rearrangement uses TRBV6-5 and TRBJ2-7; 10 nucleotides match TRBD1. Germline trimming cut 6 bases from V and 4 bases from J; bases unmatched to any gene: 9. Germline V gene sequence: CDR1 MNHEY, CDR2 SVGAGI. The CDR3 is made up of 15 amino acids. Here the CDR3 reads CASRNRDRGSYEQYF. For the CDR3, the DNA is TGTGCCAGCAGGAACCGGGACAGGGGTTCGTACGAGCAGTACTTC.

V is TRBV19 and J is TRBJ1-5, with TRBD1 matching over 8 bases. The CDR3 consists of 14 residues. Germline CDR1 and CDR2: LNHDA and SQIVND (reference sequence). V dropped 8 bases and J dropped 6; count of bases not matched to a gene: 9. The CDR3 here is CASFDRGVGQPQHF. DNA of the CDR3: TGTGCCAGTTTCGACAGGGGTGTGGGTCAGCCCCAGCATTTT.

V gene TRBV2 combines with J gene TRBJ2-1; 7 bases are a match to TRBD1. The trim removed 3 bases at V and 2 bases at J, leaving 4 bases unmatched. Germline values: CDR1 SNHLY, CDR2 FYNNEI. This CDR3 contains 15 residues. The CDR3 coding sequence is TGTGCCAGCAGTGAGGACAGGAAAACCTACAATGAGCAGTTCTTC. Translation gives CASSEDRKTYNEQFF.

The chain has TRBV5-1 and TRBJ1-3; the match to TRBD1 covers 7 bases. Germline V lookup: CDR1 SGHRS, CDR2 YFSETQ. CDR3 size: 13 residues. The trim removed 0 bases at V and 7 bases at J, leaving 1 base unmatched. CDR3 sequence reads: CASSLEQGNTIYF. The CDR3 region has the DNA TGCGCCAGCAGCTTGGAACAGGGGAACACCATATATTTT.

CDR3 sequence reads: CAISGQGDYGYTF. CDR3 coding DNA: TGTGCCATCAGTGGCCAGGGGGACTATGGCTACACCTTC. J is TRBJ1-2 and V is TRBV10-3, with TRBD1 matching 7 bases. The CDR3 is 13 residues long. Trimming took 4 bases from V and 3 from J; bases not matched to a gene: 2. Germline loops: CDR1 ENHRY, CDR2 SYGVKD.

This clone was seen ten or more times. The chain uses TRBV4-1 and TRBJ1-1, with D tentatively TRBD1 (6 bases). This CDR3 has 15 amino acids. Trimming shortened V by 3 bases and J by 3 bases, and 14 bases separated the two germline ends. Germline V CDR1 and CDR2: MGHRA, YSYEKL. CDR3 sequence: CASSQVGQGYTEAFF. The CDR3 region has the DNA TGCGCCAGCAGCCAGGTTGGGCAGGGGTACACTGAAGCTTTCTTT.

The chain carries TRBV5-1 and TRBJ1-2, with 7 bases identical to TRBD1. The CDR3 length is 15 residues. J was trimmed by 4 bases and V by 0 bases; bases with no gene match: 6. Germline V gene lookup returns CDR1 SGHRS and CDR2 YFSETQ. The CDR3 coding sequence is TGCGCCAGCAGCTTGGGACAGGGAGGCGTCTATGGCTACACCTTC. It encodes CASSLGQGGVYGYTF.

In its sample, this clone was seen a few times. The junction differs from germline at one of its ends, possibly a read error. V is TRBV6-2 or TRBV6-3 and J is TRBJ2-7; 9 nucleotides align to TRBD1. The CDR3 is 15 amino acids. Germline V gene sequence: CDR1 MNHEY, CDR2 SVGEGT. The CDR3 is CASSNSGTGSYEQYF. In DNA form, the CDR3 reads TGTGCCAGCAGTAACTCCGGGACAGGGTCCTACGAGCAGTACTTC.

The rearrangement joins TRBV5-5 to TRBJ1-1; 7 nucleotides agree with TRBD1. The CDR3 contains 14 residues. Germline values: CDR1 SGHKS, CDR2 YYEKEE (reference sequence). The V segment lost 7 bases and the J segment 3 bases; nucleotides outside the gene matches: 9. CDR3 protein: CASERGDRYTEAFF. The CDR3 region has the DNA TGTGCCAGCGAAAGGGGGGACAGATACACTGAAGCTTTCTTT.

V usage is TRBV7-8 and J usage is TRBJ1-1; D possibly corresponds to TRBD1 (5 bases). The germline gives CDR1 SGHVS, CDR2 FQNEAQ. CDR3 length equals 14 residues. Trimming shortened V by 5 bases and J by 1 base, and 11 bases separated the two germline ends. This CDR3 is CASSVQEGNTEAFF. In DNA, the CDR3 is TGTGCCAGCAGCGTACAGGAGGGGAACACTGAAGCTTTCTTT.

CDR3 DNA sequence: TGTGCCAGCAGTTACTATCGGGTCCAGAACACCGGGGAGCTGTTTTTT. Translation: CASSYYRVQNTGELFF. This chain connects TRBV6-5 to TRBJ2-2, with D unclear. Trimming took off 1 base at V and 1 base at J, with 10 bases between the two ends. In germline, CDR1 is MNHEY, CDR2 SVGAGI. The CDR3 has 16 residues.